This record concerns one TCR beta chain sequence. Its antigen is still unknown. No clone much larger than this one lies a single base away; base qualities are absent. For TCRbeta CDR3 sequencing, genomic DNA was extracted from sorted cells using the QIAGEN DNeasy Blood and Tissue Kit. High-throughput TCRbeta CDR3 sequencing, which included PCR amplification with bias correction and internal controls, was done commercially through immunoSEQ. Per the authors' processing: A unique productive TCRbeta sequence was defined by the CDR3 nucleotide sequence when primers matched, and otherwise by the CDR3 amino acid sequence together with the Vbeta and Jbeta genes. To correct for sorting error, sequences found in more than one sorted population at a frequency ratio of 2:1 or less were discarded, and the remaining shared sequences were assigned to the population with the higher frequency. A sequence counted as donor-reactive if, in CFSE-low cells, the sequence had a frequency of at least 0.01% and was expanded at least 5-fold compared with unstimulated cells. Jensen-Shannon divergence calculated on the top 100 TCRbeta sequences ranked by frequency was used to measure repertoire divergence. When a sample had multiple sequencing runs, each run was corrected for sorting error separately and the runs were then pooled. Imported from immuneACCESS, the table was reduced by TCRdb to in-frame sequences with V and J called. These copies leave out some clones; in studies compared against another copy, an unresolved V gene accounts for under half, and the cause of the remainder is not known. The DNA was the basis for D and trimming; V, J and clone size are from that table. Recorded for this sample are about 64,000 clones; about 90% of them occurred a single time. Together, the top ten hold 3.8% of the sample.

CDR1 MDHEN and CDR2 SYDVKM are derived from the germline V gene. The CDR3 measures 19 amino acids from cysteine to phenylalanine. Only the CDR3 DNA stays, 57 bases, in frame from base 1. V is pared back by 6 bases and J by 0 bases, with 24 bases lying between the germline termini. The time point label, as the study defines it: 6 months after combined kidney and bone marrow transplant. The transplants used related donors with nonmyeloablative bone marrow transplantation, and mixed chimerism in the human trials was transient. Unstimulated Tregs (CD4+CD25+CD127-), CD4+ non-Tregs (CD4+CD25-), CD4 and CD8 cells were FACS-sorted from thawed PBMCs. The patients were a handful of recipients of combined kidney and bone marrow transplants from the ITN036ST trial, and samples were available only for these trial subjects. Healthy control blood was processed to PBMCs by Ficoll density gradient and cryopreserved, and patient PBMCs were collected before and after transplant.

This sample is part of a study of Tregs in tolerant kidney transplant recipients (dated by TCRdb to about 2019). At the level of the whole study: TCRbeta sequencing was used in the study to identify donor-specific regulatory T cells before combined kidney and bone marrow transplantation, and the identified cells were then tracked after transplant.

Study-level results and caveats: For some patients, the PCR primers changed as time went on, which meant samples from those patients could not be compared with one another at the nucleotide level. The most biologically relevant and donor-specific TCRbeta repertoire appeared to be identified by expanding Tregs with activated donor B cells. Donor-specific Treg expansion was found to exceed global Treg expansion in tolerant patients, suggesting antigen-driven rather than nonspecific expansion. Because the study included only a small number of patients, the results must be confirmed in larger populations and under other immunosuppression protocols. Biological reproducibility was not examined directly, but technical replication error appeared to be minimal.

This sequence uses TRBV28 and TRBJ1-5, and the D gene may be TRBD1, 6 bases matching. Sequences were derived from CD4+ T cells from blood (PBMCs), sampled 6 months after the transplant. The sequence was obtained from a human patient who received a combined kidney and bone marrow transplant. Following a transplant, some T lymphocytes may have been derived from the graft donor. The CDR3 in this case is CASSEYRDKSFYSNQPQHF. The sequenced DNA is TGTGCCAGCAGCGAATACCGGGACAAGAGTTTTTATAGCAATCAGCCCCAGCATTTT.